This TCR beta chain was profiled in a study of blood T cells in healthy people across ages. Primed by a sample-barcoded 5' primer and a J-beta primer mix, a second PCR proceeded for roughly 6 to 12 cycles. A single record per CDR3 protein comes from TCRdb applying MiXCR to the 5' RACE reads. The repertoire includes about 830,000 distinct CDR3 sequences, roughly 60% of them detected once, and 22% sits in the top ten. This CDR3 is 16 amino acids long. The chain links TRBV21-1 to TRBJ2-5; the table's D call, TRBD2, was not checked against the DNA. Near its end, the DNA agrees better with TRBJ2-7, so the J call may be wrong. TRBV21-1 constitutes a pseudogene. The TCR originated in a man younger than 45 in good health. The source material was blood. CDR3 loop: CASSKDPSGRIYEQYF. CDR3 nucleotides: TGTGCCAGCAGCAAAGATCCTAGCGGGAGAATTTACGAGCAGTACTTC.